A selection of T cell receptor beta chains follows, all from one sample in a study of spatial heterogeneity in lung cancer. TCRdb recomputed calls from the 5' RACE reads with MiXCR, one row per CDR3 protein. The table lists 4,200 or so distinct CDR3 sequences, roughly a tenth of them singletons, with around two thirds in the top ten. The source material was lung tumor tissue, sampled at surgery. These receptors came from a male donor with early-stage non-small cell lung cancer. The conserved cysteine and the conserved F or W are not part of the CDR3 here. Fields, in order: V gene, CDR3 protein.

v_call: TRBV20-1; cdr3_aa: SASGVYQGRLLAKNIQY
v_call: TRBV18; cdr3_aa: ASSPQTGTGYT
v_call: TRBV5-4; cdr3_aa: ASRQTGLPGYT
v_call: TRBV5-5; cdr3_aa: ASSPSKGNYGYT
v_call: TRBV3-1; cdr3_aa: ASSPTLRQGQTQY
v_call: TRBV5-4; cdr3_aa: ASSSGQGRNTGELF
v_call: TRBV6-1; cdr3_aa: ASSERSSGFGSGELF
v_call: TRBV18; cdr3_aa: ASSIAGPSTDTQY
v_call: TRBV12-3/TRBV12-4; cdr3_aa: ASSFVRNYGYT
v_call: TRBV20-1; cdr3_aa: SAYSTANYGYT
v_call: TRBV6-5; cdr3_aa: ASSFTGGTKNIQY
v_call: TRBV12-3/TRBV12-4; cdr3_aa: ASSSGSGGADEQF
v_call: TRBV27; cdr3_aa: ASSFGGQPQH
v_call: TRBV20-1; cdr3_aa: SARGTSPPYEQY
v_call: TRBV5-4; cdr3_aa: ASSLTGSPPDTQY
v_call: TRBV30; cdr3_aa: AWSLAGDRGTEAF
v_call: TRBV12-3/TRBV12-4; cdr3_aa: ASSLGHPRTDTQY
v_call: TRBV6-5; cdr3_aa: ASSKKRDGPDTQY
v_call: TRBV28; cdr3_aa: ASSNVGSTYNEQF
v_call: TRBV20-1; cdr3_aa: SARGGTSTDTQY
v_call: TRBV5-4; cdr3_aa: ASSSGQPGDYGYT
v_call: TRBV27; cdr3_aa: ASSFQGRSTDTQY
v_call: TRBV12-3/TRBV12-4; cdr3_aa: ASSPHRDRRIQY
v_call: TRBV29-1; cdr3_aa: SVNDEETQY
v_call: TRBV2; cdr3_aa: ASTFTQGNTGELF
v_call: TRBV29-1; cdr3_aa: SVEMVRETQY
v_call: TRBV5-4; cdr3_aa: ASSPASTGGTDTQY
v_call: TRBV29-1; cdr3_aa: SVVATNTEAF
v_call: TRBV7-9; cdr3_aa: ASSLGTDQPQH
v_call: TRBV19; cdr3_aa: ASRTEMNTEAF
v_call: TRBV6-6; cdr3_aa: ASRPTQAGSDTQY
v_call: TRBV5-6; cdr3_aa: ASSLVGPAGYT
v_call: TRBV28; cdr3_aa: ASSWAGNPETQY
v_call: TRBV24-1; cdr3_aa: ATRSADSLYNEQF
v_call: TRBV20-1; cdr3_aa: SASAGGLPDTQY
v_call: TRBV20-1; cdr3_aa: SAKIRSEAF
v_call: TRBV11-3; cdr3_aa: ASSPSGRGYEKTQY
v_call: TRBV7-6; cdr3_aa: ASSLEEGNTKAF
v_call: TRBV21-1; cdr3_aa: ASRKLASTDTQY
v_call: TRBV7-2; cdr3_aa: ASKGQGALRGDYT
v_call: TRBV4-2; cdr3_aa: ASSQESLAGNAADTQY
v_call: TRBV10-2; cdr3_aa: ASSRDSRNSPLH
v_call: TRBV30; cdr3_aa: AWAQGFETQY
v_call: TRBV29-1; cdr3_aa: SVRRPPNGELF
v_call: TRBV28; cdr3_aa: ASTPWSVDEKLF
v_call: TRBV15; cdr3_aa: ATSTHQETQY
v_call: TRBV19; cdr3_aa: ASSGRWDLNTEAF
v_call: TRBV20-1; cdr3_aa: SAVSGQGALAQY
v_call: TRBV28; cdr3_aa: ASSLANTDTQY
v_call: TRBV6-5; cdr3_aa: ASSYSNRVVEKLF